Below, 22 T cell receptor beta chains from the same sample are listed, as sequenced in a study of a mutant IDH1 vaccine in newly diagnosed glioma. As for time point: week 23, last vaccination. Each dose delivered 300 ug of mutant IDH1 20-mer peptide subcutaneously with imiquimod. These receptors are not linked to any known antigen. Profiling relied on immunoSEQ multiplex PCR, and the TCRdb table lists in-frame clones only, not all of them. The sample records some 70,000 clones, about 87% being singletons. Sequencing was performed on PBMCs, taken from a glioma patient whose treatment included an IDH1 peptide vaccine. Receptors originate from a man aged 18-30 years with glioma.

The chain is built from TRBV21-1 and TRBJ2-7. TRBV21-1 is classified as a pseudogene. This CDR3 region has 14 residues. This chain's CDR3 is CASSKGGGYEWQYF. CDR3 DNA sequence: TGTGCCAGCAGCAAAGGGGGCGGGTACGAGTGGCAGTACTTC.

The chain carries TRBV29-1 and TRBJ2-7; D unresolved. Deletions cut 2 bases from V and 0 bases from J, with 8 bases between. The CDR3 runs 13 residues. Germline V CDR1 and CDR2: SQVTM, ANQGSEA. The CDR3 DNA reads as TGCAGCGTTGAATCACCCCCCTCCTACGAGCAGTACTTC. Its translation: CSVESPPSYEQYF.

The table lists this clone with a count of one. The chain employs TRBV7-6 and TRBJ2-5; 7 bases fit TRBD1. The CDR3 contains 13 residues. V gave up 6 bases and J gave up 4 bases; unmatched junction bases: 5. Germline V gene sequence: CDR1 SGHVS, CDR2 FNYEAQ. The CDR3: CASRRAGGETQYF. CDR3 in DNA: TGTGCCAGCAGGCGGGCAGGGGGAGAGACCCAGTACTTC. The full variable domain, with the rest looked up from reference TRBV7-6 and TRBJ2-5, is GAGVSQSPRYKVTKRGQDVALRCDPISGHVSLYWYRQALGQGPEFLTYFNYEAQQDKSGLPNDRFSAERPEGSISTLTIQRTEQRDSAMYRCASRRAGGETQYFGPGTRLLVL.

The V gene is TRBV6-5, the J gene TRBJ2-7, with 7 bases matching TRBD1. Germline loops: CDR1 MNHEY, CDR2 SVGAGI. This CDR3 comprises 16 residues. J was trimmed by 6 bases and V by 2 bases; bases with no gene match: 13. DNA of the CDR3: TGTGCCAGCAGTTACGCTCTCGACAGGGACGTAGGCGAGCAGTACTTC. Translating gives CASSYALDRDVGEQYF.

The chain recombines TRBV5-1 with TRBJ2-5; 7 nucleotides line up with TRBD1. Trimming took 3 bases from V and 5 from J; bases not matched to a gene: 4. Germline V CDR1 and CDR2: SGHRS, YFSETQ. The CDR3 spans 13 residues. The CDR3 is CASSWGQTETQYF. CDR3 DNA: TGCGCCAGCAGCTGGGGACAGACGGAGACCCAGTACTTC.

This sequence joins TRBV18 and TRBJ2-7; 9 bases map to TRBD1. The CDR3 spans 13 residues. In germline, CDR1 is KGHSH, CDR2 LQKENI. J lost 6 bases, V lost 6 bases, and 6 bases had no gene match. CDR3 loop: CASSLDRGAEQYF. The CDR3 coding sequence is TGTGCCAGCTCCCTGGACAGGGGTGCCGAGCAGTACTTC.

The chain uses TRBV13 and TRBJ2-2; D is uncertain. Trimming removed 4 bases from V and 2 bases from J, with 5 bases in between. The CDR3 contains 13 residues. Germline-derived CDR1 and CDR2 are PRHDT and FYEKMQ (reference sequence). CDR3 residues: CASSSLNTGELFF. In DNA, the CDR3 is TGTGCCAGCAGCTCCCTAAACACCGGGGAGCTGTTTTTT.

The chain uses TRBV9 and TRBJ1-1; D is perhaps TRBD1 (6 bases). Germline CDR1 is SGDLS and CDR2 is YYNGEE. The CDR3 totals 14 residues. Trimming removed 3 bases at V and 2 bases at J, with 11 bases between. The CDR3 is CASSASRGNTEAFF. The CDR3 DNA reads TGTGCCAGCAGCGCAAGCAGGGGCAACACTGAAGCTTTCTTT.

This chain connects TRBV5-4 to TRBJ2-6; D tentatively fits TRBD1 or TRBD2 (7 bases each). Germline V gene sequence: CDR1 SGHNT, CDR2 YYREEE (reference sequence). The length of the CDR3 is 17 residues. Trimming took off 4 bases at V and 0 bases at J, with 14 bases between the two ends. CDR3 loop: CASSRQGGGSGANVLTF. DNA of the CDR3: TGTGCCAGCAGCCGACAGGGAGGGGGCTCTGGGGCCAACGTCCTGACTTTC.

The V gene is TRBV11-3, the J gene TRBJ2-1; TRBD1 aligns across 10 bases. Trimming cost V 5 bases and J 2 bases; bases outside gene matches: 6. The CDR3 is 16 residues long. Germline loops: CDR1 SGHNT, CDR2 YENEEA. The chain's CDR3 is CASSARDRGAYNEQFF. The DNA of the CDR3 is TGTGCCAGCAGCGCCCGGGACAGGGGTGCCTACAATGAGCAGTTCTTC.

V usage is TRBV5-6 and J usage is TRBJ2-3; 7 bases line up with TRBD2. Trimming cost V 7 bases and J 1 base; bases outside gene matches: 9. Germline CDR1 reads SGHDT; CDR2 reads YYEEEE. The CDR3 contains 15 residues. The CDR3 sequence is CASRGEGGRTDTQYF. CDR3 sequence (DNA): TGTGCCAGCCGGGGGGAGGGCGGTCGCACAGATACGCAGTATTTT.

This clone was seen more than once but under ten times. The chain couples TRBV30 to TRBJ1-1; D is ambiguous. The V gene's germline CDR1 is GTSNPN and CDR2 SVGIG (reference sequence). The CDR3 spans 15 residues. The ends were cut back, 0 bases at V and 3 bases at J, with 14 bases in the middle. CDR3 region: CAWSVLGPRDTEAFF. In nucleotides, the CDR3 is TGTGCCTGGAGTGTATTAGGTCCGAGGGACACTGAAGCTTTCTTT.

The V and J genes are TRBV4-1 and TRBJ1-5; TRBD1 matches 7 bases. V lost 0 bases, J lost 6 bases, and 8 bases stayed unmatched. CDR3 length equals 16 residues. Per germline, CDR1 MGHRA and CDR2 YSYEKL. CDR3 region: CASSQDFDRVRQPQHF. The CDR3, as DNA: TGCGCCAGCAGCCAAGATTTTGACAGGGTCCGTCAGCCCCAGCATTTT.

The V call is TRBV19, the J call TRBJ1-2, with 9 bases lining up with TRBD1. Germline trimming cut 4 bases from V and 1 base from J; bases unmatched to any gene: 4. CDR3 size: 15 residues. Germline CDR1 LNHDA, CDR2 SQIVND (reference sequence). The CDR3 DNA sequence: TGTGCCAGTAGTAGACAGGACAGGGGTAACTATGGCTACACCTTC. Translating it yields CASSRQDRGNYGYTF.

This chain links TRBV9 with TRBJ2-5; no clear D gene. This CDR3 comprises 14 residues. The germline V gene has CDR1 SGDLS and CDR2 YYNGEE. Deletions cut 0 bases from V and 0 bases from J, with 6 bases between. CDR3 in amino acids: CASSVAPYQETQYF. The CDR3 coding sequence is TGTGCCAGCAGCGTAGCTCCGTACCAAGAGACCCAGTACTTC.

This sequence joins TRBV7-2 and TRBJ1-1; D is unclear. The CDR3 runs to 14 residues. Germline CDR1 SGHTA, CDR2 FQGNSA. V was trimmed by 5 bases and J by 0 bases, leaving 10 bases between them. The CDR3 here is CASSHANMNTEAFF. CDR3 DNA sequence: TGTGCCAGCAGCCACGCAAATATGAACACTGAAGCTTTCTTT.

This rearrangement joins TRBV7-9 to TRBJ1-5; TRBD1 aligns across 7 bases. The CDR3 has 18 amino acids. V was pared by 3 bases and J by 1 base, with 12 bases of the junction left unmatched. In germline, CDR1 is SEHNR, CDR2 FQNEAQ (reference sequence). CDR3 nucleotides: TGTGCCAGCAGCTTTAGCGGGGCAGGGGGTATAAGCAATCAGCCCCAGCATTTT. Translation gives CASSFSGAGGISNQPQHF.

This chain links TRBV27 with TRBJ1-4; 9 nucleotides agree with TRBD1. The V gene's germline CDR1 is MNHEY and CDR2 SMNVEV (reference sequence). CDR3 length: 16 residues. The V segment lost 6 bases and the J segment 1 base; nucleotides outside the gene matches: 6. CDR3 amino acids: CASRPGQGGTNEKLFF. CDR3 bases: TGTGCCAGCAGGCCGGGACAGGGTGGAACTAATGAAAAACTGTTTTTT.

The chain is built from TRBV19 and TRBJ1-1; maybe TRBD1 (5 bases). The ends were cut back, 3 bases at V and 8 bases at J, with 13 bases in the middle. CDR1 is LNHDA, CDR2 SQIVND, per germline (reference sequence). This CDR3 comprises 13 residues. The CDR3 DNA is TGTGCCAGTAGTATCGGGGCAGGGAAAGAAGCTTTCTTT. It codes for CASSIGAGKEAFF.

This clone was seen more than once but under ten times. The CDR3 is CASSLASSNQPQHF. CDR3 bases: TGTGCCAGCAGCTTGGCCAGTAGCAATCAGCCCCAGCATTTT. The chain couples TRBV5-6 to TRBJ1-5; D not certain. This CDR3 comprises 14 residues. Trimming cost V 0 bases and J 0 bases, with 4 bases left between them. Per germline, CDR1 SGHDT and CDR2 YYEEEE.

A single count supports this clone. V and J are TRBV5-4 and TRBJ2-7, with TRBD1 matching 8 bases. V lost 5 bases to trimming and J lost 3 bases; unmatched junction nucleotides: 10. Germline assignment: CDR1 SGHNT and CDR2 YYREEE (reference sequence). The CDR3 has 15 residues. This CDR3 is CASSLPTGADYEQYF. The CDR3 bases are TGTGCCAGCAGTCTGCCGACAGGGGCCGACTACGAGCAGTACTTC.

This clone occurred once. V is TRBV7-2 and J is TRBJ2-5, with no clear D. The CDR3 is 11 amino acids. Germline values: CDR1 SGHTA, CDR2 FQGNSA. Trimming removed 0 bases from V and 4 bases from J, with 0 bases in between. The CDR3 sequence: CASSLAETQYF. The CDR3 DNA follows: TGTGCCAGCAGCTTAGCAGAGACCCAGTACTTC.